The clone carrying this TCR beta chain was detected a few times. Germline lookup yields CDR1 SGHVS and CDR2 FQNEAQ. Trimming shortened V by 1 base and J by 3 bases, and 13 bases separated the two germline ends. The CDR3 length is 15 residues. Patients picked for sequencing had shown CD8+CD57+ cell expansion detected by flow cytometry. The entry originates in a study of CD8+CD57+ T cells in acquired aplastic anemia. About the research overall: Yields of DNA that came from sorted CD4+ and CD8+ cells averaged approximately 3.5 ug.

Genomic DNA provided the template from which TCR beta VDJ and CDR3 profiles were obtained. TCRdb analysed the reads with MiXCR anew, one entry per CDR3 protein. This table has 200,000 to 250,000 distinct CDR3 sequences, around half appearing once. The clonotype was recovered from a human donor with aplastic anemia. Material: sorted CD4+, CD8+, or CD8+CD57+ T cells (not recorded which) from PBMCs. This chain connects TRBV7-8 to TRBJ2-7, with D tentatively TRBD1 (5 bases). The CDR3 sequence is CASSLVRQGNYEQYF. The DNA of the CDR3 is TGTGCCAGCAGCTTAGTCCGTCAGGGAAACTACGAGCAGTACTTC. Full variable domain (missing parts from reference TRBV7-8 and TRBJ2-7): GAGVSQSPRYKVAKRGQDVALRCDPISGHVSLFWYQQALGQGPEFLTYFQNEAQLDKSGLPSDRFFAERPEGSVSTLKIQRTQQEDSAVYLCASSLVRQGNYEQYFGPGTRLTVT.